One T cell receptor beta chain is described in this entry. This clonotype appeared many times. The antigen this receptor binds is unknown. The input lacks base qualities; no much larger clone sits a single base away. These data are taken from a study of T-cell reconstitution after alpha-beta-depleted transplantation in children (dated by TCRdb to 2016 to 2017). As for the study more broadly: Using TCR repertoire profiling, the study quantitatively followed how T-cell immune reconstitution unfolded in children after TCRalphabeta/CD19-depleted allogeneic hematopoietic cell transplantation. Study-level results and caveats: Hyperexpanded clone frequencies declined over subsequent months; after one year, T-cell counts and TCRbeta diversity were mostly attributed to newly produced T cells. In some patients, the high TCRbeta diversity seen at day 60 was put down to recipient T cells and intrathymic progenitors that had survived conditioning. Apparently early alphabetaT-cell count recovery about two months after transplant reportedly relied on only several hundred rapidly expanded clones derived from non-depleted graft cells.

The receptor library was made with PCR. Sequencing instrument: Illumina HiSeq 2500. TCR library preparation used molecular barcoding, with unique molecular identifiers applied to normalize quantification of the TCRbeta repertoire. TCRdb reprocessed the public reads (quality trimming at Q25 with fastp, clone calling with MiXCR) and kept in-frame beta chains. Rows are combined by CDR3 protein, so each entry shows the most common genes and DNA. The sample table holds approximately 150,000 distinct CDR3 sequences, of which 8% to 10% were seen once. The ten largest clones add up to roughly 18% of the sample. Taken with the paper, the label for treatment or condition translates to: allogeneic hematopoietic cell transplantation with graft depleted of TCRalphabeta T cells and CD19 B cells. The transplant recipients were children given TCRalphabeta/CD19-depleted allogeneic hematopoietic cell grafts. The CDR3 numbers 18 residues from cysteine through phenylalanine. Just the 54-base CDR3 DNA is kept, in frame starting at base 1. Sequences MDHEN (CDR1) and SYDVKM (CDR2) are obtained from the germline V gene. Relative to germline, V is 1 base shorter and J is 2 bases shorter, with 20 bases between their ends.

The clonotype comes from a female patient between 2 and 15 years old who had a stem cell transplant for congenital amegakaryocytic thrombocytopenia, so the T cells may come from the graft donor. The sequence joins TRBV28 to TRBJ2-5; the D region possibly corresponds to TRBD2 (5 bases align). The sequenced sample was PBMCs, mostly from graft donor cells, obtained 180 days after TCRalphabeta/CD19-depleted stem cell transplant. This receptor has the CDR3 CASSLYTPGRALQETQYF. The bases are TGTGCCAGCAGTTTATATACCCCGGGAAGGGCTCTGCAAGAGACCCAGTACTTC.